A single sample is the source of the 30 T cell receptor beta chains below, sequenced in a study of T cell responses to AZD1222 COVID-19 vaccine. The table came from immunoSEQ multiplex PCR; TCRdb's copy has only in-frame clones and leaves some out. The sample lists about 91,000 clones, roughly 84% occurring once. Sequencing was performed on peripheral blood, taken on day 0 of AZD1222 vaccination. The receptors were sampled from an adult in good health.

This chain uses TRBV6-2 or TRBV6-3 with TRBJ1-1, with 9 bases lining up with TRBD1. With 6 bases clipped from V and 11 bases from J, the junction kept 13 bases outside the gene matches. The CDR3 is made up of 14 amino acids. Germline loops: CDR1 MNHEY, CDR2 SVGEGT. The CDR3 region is CASSPGQGSALAFF. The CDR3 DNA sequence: TGTGCCAGCAGCCCGGGACAGGGCAGCGCACTTGCTTTCTTT.

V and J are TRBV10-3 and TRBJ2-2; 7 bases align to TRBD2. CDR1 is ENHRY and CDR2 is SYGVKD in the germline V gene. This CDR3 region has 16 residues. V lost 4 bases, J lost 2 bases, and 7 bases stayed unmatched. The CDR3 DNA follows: TGTGCCATCAGTGCCCCGGGACTAAGTAACACCGGGGAGCTGTTTTTT. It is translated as CAISAPGLSNTGELFF.

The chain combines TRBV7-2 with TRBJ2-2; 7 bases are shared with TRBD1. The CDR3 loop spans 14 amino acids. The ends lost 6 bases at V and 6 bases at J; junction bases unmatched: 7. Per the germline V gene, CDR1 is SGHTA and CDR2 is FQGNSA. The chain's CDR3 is CASRPRQGAGELFF. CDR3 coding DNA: TGTGCCAGCAGACCCCGACAGGGTGCCGGGGAGCTGTTTTTT.

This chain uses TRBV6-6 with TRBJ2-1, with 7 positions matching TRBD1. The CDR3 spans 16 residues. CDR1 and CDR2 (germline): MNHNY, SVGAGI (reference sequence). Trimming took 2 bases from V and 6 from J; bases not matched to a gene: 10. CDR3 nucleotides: TGTGCCAGCAGTTACCCGACAGGGAGTCGGGGCAATGAGCAGTTCTTC. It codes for CASSYPTGSRGNEQFF.

The CDR3 bases are TGTGCCAGCTCATCGACTAGCGGCTACGAGCAGTACTTC. Its translation is CASSSTSGYEQYF. The V and J genes are TRBV18 and TRBJ2-7, with 9 bases identical to TRBD2. The germline gives CDR1 KGHSH, CDR2 LQKENI. V lost 5 bases to trimming and J lost 3 bases; unmatched junction nucleotides: 2. This CDR3 has 13 amino acids.

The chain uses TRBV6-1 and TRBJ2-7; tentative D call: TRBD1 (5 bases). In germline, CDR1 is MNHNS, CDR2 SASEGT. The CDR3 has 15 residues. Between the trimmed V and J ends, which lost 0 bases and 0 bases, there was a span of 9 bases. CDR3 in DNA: TGTGCCAGCAGTGAAGCGCCGACAGTCTCCTACGAGCAGTACTTC. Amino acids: CASSEAPTVSYEQYF.

This CDR3 is CASGSGGGTGELFF. The CDR3 DNA follows: TGTGCTAGTGGTTCTGGGGGGGGGACCGGGGAGCTGTTTTTT. The chain has TRBV12-5 and TRBJ2-2, with 7 nucleotides matching TRBD2. The CDR3 contains 14 residues. V lost 4 bases, J lost 5 bases, and 4 bases stayed unmatched. Germline-derived CDR1 and CDR2 are LGHNT and FRNRAP.

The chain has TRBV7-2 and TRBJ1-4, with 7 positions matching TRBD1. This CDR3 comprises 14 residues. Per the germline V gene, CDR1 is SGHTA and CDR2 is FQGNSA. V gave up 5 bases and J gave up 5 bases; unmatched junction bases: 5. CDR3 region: CASSPETGNEKLFF. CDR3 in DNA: TGTGCCAGCAGCCCGGAGACAGGGAATGAAAAACTGTTTTTT. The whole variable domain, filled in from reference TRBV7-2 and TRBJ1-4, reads GAGVSQSPSNKVTEKGKDVELRCDPISGHTALYWYRQSLGQGLEFLIYFQGNSAPDKSGLPSDRFSAERTGGSVSTLTIQRTQQEDSAVYLCASSPETGNEKLFFGSGTQLSVL.

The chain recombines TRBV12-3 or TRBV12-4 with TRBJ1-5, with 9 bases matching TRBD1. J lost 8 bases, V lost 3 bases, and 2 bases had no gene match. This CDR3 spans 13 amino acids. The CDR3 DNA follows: TGTGCCAGCAGTTTTGGGGACAGGGAGCCCCAGCATTTT. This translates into CASSFGDREPQHF.

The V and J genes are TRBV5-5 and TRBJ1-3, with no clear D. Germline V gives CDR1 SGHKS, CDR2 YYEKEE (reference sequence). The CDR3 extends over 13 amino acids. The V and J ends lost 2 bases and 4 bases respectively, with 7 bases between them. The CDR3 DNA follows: TGTGCCAGCAGCTTTGCGTCCGGAAACACCATATATTTT. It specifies CASSFASGNTIYF. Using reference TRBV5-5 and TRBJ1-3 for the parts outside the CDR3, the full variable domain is DAGVTQSPTHLIKTRGQQVTLRCSPISGHKSVSWYQQVLGQGPQFIFQYYEKEERGRGNFPDRFSARQFPNYSSELNVNALLLGDSALYLCASSFASGNTIYFGEGSWLTVV.

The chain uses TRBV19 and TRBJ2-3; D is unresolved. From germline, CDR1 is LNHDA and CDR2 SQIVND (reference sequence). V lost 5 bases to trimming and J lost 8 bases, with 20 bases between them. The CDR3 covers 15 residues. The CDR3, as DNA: TGTGCCAGTAGTCCCCGGACCCGTTTCCTTGTTACGCAGTATTTT. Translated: CASSPRTRFLVTQYF.

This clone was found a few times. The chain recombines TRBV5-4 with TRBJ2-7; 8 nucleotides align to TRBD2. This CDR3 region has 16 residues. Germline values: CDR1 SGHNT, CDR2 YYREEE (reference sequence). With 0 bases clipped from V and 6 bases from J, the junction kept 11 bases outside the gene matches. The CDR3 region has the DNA TGTGCCAGCAGCTTGGCCAGCGGGGGTACGCTGGGCGAGCAGTACTTC. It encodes CASSLASGGTLGEQYF.

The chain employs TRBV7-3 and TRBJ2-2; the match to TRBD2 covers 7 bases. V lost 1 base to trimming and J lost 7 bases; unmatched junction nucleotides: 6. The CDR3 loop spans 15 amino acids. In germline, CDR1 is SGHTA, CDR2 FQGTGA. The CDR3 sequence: CASSLNGGNLGELFF. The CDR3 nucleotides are TGTGCCAGCAGCTTAAACGGGGGGAATCTCGGGGAGCTGTTTTTT.

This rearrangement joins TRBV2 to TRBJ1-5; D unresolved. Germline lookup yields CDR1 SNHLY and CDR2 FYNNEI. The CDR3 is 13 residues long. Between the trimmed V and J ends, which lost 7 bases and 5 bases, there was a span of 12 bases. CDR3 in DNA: TGTGCCAGCACCGACCCCCGGGATCAGCCCCAGCATTTT. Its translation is CASTDPRDQPQHF.

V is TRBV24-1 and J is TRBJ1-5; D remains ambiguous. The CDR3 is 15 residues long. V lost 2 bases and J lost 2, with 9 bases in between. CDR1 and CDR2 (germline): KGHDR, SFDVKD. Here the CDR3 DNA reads TGTGCCACCAGTGATTGGAGCGGTGGCAATCAGCCCCAGCATTTT. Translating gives CATSDWSGGNQPQHF.

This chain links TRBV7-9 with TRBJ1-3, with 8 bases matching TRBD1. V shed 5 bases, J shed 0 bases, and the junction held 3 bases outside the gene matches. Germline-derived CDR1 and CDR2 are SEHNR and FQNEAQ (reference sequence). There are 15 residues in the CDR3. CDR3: CASSETGGSGNTIYF. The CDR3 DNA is TGTGCCAGCAGCGAAACAGGGGGCTCTGGAAACACCATATATTTT.

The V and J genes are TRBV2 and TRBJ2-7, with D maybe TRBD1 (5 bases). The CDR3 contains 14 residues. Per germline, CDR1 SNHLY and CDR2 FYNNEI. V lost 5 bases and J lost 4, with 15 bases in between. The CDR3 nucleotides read TGTGCCAGCAGTCGCAGACAGATCCTGTACGAGCAGTACTTC. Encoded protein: CASSRRQILYEQYF.

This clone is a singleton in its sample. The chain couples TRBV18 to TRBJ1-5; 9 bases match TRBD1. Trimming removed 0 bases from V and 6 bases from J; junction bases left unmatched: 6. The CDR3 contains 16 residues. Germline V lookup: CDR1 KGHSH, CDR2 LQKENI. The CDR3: CASSPPGDRDAQPQHF. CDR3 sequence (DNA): TGTGCCAGCTCACCACCGGGGGACAGGGACGCTCAGCCCCAGCATTTT.

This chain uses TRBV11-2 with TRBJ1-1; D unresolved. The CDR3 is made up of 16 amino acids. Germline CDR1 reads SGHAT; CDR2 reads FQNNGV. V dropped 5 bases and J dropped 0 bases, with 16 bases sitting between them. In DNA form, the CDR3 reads TGTGCCAGCAGCCCTGACTCAAGAGCCATGAACACTGAAGCTTTCTTT. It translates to CASSPDSRAMNTEAFF. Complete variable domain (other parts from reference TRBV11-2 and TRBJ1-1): EAGVAQSPRYKIIEKRQSVAFWCNPISGHATLYWYQQILGQGPKLLIQFQNNGVVDDSQLPKDRFSAERLKGVDSTLKIQPAKLEDSAVYLCASSPDSRAMNTEAFFGQGTRLTVV.

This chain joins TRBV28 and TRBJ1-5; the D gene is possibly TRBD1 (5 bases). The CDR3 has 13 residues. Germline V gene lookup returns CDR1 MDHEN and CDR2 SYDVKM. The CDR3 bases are TGTGGGGGAGGGGCGGACCCCAATCAGCCCCAGCATTTT. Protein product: CGGGADPNQPQHF.

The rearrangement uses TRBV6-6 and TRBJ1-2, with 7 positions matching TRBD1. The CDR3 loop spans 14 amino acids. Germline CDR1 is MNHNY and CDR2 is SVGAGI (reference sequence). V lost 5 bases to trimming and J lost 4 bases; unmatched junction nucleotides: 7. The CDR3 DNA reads TGTGCCAGCAGTGACGGAGGGGGCGGCTATGGCTACACCTTC. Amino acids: CASSDGGGGYGYTF.

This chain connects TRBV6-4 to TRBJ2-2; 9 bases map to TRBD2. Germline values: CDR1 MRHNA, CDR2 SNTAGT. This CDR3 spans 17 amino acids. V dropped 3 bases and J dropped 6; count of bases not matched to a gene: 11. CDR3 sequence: CASSDSMAGGPSGELFF. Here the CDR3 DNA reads TGTGCCAGCAGTGATTCGATGGCGGGGGGGCCCTCCGGGGAGCTGTTTTTT.

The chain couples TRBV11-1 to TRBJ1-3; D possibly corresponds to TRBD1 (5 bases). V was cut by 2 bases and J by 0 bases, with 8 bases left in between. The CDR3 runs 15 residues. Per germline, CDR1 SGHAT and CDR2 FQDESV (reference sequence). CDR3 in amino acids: CASSLQGGSGNTIYF. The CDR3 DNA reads TGTGCCAGCAGCTTACAGGGAGGCTCTGGAAACACCATATATTTT.

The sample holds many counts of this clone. The CDR3, as DNA: TGCGCCAGCAGCCAGTTTAGCGGGGGGGCGGTAGATACGCAGTATTTT. Amino acids: CASSQFSGGAVDTQYF. The chain carries TRBV4-3 and TRBJ2-3; 11 bases are a match to TRBD2. The germline V gene encodes CDR1 LGHNA and CDR2 YSLEER. V dropped 3 bases and J dropped 5; count of bases not matched to a gene: 7. The CDR3 consists of 16 residues.

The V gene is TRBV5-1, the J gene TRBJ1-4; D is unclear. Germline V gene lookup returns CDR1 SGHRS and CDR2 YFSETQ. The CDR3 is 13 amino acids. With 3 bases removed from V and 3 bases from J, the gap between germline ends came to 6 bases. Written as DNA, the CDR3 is TGCGCCAGCAGCTCCGGAGCTAATGAAAAACTGTTTTTT. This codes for CASSSGANEKLFF.

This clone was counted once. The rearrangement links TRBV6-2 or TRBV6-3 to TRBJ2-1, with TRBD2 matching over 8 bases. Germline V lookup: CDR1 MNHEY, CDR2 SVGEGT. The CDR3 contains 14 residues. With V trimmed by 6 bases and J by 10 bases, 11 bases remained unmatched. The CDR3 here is CASSSGTSIEEQFF. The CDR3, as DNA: TGTGCCAGCAGCTCGGGGACTAGTATCGAGGAGCAGTTCTTC.

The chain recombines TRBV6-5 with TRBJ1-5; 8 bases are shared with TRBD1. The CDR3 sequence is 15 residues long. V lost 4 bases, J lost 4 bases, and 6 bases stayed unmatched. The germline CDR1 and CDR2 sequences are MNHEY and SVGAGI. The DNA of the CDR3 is TGTGCCAGCAGTTTGGCGGACAGGGAAAATCAGCCCCAGCATTTT. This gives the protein CASSLADRENQPQHF.

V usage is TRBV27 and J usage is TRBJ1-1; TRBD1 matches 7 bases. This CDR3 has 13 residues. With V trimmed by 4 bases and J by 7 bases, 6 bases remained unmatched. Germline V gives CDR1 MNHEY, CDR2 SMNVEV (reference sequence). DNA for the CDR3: TGTGCCAGCAGTTACCGACAGGGTGGTGAAGCTTTCTTT. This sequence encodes CASSYRQGGEAFF.

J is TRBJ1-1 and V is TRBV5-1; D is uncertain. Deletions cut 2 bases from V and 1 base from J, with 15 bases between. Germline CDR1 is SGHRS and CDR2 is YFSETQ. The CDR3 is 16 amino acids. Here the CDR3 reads CASSFVSNGQNTEAFF. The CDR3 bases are TGCGCCAGCAGCTTTGTGTCCAATGGGCAGAACACTGAAGCTTTCTTT.

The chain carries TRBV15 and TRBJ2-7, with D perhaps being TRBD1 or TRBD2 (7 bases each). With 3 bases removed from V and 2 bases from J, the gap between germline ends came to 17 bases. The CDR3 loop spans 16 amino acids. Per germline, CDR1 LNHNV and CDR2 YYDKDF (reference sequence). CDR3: CATSRGGQGEPYEQYF. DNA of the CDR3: TGTGCCACCAGCAGGGGAGGGCAGGGGGAACCCTACGAGCAGTACTTC.